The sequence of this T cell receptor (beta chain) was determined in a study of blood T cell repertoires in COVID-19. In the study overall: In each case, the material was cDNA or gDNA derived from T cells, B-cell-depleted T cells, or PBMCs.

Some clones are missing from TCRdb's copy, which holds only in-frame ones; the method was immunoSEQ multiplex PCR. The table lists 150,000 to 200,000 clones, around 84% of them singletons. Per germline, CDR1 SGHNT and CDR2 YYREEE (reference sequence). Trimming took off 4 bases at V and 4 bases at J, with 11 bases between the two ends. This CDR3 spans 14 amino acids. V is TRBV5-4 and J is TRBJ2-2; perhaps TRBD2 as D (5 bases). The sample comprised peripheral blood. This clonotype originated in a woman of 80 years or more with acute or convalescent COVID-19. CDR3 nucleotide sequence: TGTGCCAGCAGCCTGCGGACTCGCACCGGGGAGCTGTTTTTT. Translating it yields CASSLRTRTGELFF.